A few counts support the clone carrying this T cell receptor beta chain. The antigen is unknown. This sample is part of a study of blood T cells in healthy people across ages. Per the germline V gene, CDR1 is ENHRY and CDR2 is SYGVKD. V lost 4 bases and J lost 2; bases outside the gene matches: 13. The length of the CDR3 is 18 residues. Sample donors were healthy Caucasian individuals that came from Russia, aged roughly 6 to 95. The study, taken as a whole, reports: Naive T cell percentage showed a strong correlation with the diversity of TCR beta.

For the second PCR, which ran for about 7 to 11 cycles, a sample-barcoded 5' primer and a J-beta primer mix were used. The template-switch adaptor was a 5' adaptor with 12 random nucleotides. It tagged each cDNA molecule. A single record per CDR3 protein comes from TCRdb applying MiXCR to the 5' RACE reads. Altogether roughly 680,000 distinct CDR3 sequences are present, 40% to 65% being singletons, with the ten largest covering approximately 15%. This receptor was obtained from a woman of 80 years or more in good health. The gene calls are TRBV10-3 and TRBJ2-3, with 9 bases that match TRBD2. The sequencing input was blood. CDR3 DNA sequence: TGTGCCATCAGTGGCGGGACAACCGGGACTAGCCTCACAGATACGCAGTATTTT. Translation: CAISGGTTGTSLTDTQYF.